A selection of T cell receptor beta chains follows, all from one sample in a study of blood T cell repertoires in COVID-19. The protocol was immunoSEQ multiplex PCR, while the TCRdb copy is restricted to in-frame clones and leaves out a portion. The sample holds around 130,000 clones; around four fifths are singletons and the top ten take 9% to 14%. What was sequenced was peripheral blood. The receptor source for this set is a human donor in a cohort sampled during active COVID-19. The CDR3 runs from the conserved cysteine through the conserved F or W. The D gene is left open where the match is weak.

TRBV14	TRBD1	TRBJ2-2	CASSQGAGRGRGTGELFF	TGTGCCAGCAGCCAAGGAGCTGGCAGGGGGCGCGGCACCGGGGAGCTGTTTTTT
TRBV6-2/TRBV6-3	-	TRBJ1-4	CASSAPGGAREKLFF	TGTGCCAGCAGTGCCCCCGGGGGGGCGCGGGAAAAACTGTTTTTT
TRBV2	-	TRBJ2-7	CASKEDGNYEQYF	TGTGCCAGCAAAGAGGACGGGAACTACGAGCAGTACTTC
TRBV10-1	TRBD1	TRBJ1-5	CASRPGTANQPQHF	TGCGCCAGCAGACCCGGGACAGCGAATCAGCCCCAGCATTTT
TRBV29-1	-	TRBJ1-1	CSVVGPRGNTEAFF	TGCAGCGTTGTCGGCCCCCGGGGGAACACTGAAGCTTTCTTT
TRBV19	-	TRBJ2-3	CASSWRPGDTQYF	TGTGCCAGTAGCTGGAGGCCTGGGGATACGCAGTATTTT
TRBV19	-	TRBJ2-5	CASSIGYGGETQYF	TGTGCCAGTAGTATAGGGTATGGCGGAGAGACCCAGTACTTC
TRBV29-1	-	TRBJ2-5	CSVLGDSPETQYF	TGCAGCGTCTTGGGCGACAGTCCGGAGACCCAGTACTTC
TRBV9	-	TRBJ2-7	CASSVLPDTYEQYF	TGTGCCAGCAGCGTACTTCCGGACACCTACGAGCAGTACTTC
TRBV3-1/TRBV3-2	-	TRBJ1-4	CASSPLGRVGEKLFF	TGTGCCAGCAGCCCCTTAGGGAGGGTCGGAGAAAAACTGTTTTTT